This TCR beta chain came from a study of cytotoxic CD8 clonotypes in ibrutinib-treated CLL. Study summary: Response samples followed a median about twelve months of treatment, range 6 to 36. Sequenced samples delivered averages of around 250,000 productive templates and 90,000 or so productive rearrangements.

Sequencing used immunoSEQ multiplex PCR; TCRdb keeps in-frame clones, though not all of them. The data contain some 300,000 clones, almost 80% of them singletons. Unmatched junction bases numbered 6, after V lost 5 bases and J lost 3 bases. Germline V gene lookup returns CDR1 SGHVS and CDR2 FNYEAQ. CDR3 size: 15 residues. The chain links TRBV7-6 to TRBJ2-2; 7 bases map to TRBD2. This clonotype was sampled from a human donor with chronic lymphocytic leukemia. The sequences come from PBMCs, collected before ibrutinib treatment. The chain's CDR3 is CASSRLAWDTGELFF. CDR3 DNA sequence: TGTGCCAGCAGCCGACTAGCATGGGACACCGGGGAGCTGTTTTTT.